This TCR beta chain was found in a study of blood T cell repertoires in COVID-19. Study summary: PBMCs, B-cell-depleted T cells, or T cells were the source of the cDNA or gDNA that made up the material.

Some clones are missing from TCRdb's copy, which holds only in-frame ones; the method was immunoSEQ multiplex PCR. The repertoire has about 300,000 clones, around 90% of them found once; the top ten carry 0.9% to 1.2%. Per the germline V gene, CDR1 is SQVTM and CDR2 is ANQGSEA. The CDR3 totals 13 residues. Trimming shortened V by 0 bases and J by 4 bases, and 6 bases separated the two germline ends. The clonotype originates from a woman aged 30 to 39 who had recovered from COVID-19. V usage is TRBV29-1 and J usage is TRBJ1-4; D is undetermined. The material sequenced was PBMCs or T cells enriched from blood (not recorded which). CDR3 protein: CSVEDRFNEKLFF. The CDR3 region has the DNA TGCAGCGTTGAAGACAGGTTTAATGAAAAACTGTTTTTT.